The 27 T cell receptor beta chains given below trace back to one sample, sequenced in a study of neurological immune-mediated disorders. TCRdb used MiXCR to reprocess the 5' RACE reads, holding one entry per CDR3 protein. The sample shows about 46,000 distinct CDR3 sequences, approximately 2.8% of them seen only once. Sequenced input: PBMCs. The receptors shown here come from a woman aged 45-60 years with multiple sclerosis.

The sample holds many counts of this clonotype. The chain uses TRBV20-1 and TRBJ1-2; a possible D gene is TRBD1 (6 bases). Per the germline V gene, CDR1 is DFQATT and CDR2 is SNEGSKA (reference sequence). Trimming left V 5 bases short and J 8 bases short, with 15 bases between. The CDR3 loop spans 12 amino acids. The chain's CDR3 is CSASNRVRGYTF. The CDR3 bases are TGCAGTGCTTCAAACAGGGTTCGGGGCTACACCTTC.

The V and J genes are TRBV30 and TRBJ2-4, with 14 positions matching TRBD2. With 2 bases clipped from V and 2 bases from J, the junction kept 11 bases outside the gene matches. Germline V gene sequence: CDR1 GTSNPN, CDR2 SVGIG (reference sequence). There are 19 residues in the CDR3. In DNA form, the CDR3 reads TGTGCCTGGAGTACACGACTAGCGGGAGGGCCTGTGTCCAAAAACATTCAGTACTTC. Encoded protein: CAWSTRLAGGPVSKNIQYF.

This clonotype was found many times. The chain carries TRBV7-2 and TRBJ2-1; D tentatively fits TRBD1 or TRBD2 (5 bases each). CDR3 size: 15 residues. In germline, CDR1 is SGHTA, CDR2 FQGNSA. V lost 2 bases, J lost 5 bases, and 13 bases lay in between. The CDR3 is CASSLLGEIHNEQFF. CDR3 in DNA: TGTGCCAGCAGCTTATTGGGGGAAATCCACAATGAGCAGTTCTTC.

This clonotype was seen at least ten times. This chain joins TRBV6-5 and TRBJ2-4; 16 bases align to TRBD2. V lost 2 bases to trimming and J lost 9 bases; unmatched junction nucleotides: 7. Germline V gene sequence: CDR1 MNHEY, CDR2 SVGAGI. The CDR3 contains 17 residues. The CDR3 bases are TGTGCCAGCAGTTACAGGGGACTAGCGGGAGGGCCAAGCATTCAGTACTTC. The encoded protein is CASSYRGLAGGPSIQYF.

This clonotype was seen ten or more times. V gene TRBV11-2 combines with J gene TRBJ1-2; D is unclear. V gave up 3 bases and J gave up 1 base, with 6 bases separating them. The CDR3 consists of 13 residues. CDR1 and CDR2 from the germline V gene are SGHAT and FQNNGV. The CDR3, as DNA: TGTGCCAGCAGCTTGGGATTTAACTATGGCTACACCTTC. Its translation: CASSLGFNYGYTF.

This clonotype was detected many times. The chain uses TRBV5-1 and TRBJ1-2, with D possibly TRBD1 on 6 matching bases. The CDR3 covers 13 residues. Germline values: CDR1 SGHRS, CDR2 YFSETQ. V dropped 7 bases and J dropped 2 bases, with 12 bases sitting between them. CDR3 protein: CASAEGGNYGYTF. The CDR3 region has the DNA TGCGCCAGCGCGGAGGGGGGAAACTATGGCTACACCTTC.

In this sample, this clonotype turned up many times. The CDR3 sequence is CASSQGRTGYEQYF. The CDR3 coding sequence is TGCGCCAGCAGCCAAGGACGGACAGGCTACGAGCAGTACTTC. This chain links TRBV4-1 with TRBJ2-7; 7 nucleotides align to TRBD1. The CDR3 spans 14 residues. The ends lost 1 base at V and 3 bases at J; junction bases unmatched: 3. In germline, CDR1 is MGHRA, CDR2 YSYEKL.

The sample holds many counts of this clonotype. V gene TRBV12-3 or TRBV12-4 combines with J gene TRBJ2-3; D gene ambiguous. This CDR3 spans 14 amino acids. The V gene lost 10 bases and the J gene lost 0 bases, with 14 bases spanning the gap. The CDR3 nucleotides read TGTGCCACTGCGCCTCTTACTAGCACAGATACGCAGTATTTT. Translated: CATAPLTSTDTQYF.

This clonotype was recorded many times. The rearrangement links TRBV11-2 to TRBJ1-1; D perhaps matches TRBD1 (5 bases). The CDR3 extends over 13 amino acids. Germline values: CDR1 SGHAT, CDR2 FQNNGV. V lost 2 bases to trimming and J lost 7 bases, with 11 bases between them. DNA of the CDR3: TGTGCCAGCAGCTTATCCCTCGGGGGTGAAGCTTTCTTT. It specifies CASSLSLGGEAFF.

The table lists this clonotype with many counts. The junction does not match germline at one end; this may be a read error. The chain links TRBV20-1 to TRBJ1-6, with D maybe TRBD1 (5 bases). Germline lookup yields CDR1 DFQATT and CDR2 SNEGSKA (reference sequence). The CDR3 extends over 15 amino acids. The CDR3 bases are TGCAGTGCTAGAGATCCCAGGGACTATAGTTCACCCCTCCACTTT. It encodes CSARDPRDYSSPLHF.

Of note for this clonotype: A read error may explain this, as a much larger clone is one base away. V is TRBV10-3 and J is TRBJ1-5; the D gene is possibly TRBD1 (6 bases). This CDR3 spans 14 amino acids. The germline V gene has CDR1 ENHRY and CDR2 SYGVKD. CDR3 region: CVISASGVNQPQHF. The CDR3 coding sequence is TGTGTCATCAGTGCTTCAGGGGTCAATCAGCCCCAGCATTTT.

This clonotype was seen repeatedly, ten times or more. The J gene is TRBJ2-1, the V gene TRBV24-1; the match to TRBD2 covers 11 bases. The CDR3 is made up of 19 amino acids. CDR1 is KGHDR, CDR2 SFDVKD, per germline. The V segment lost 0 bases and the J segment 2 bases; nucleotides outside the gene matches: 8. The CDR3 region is CATSDLRSTSGSPYNEQFF. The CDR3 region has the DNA TGTGCCACCAGTGATTTGCGGTCAACTAGCGGGAGCCCCTACAATGAGCAGTTCTTC.

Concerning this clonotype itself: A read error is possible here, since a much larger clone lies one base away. The DNA for the CDR3 is TGTGCCAGCTCACCTCAAGACGGAAACACCGGGGAGCTGTTTTTT. Residues: CASSPQDGNTGELFF. V and J are TRBV18 and TRBJ2-2; D gene unclear. V lost 3 bases, J lost 2 bases, and 10 bases lay in between. The CDR3 consists of 15 residues. Germline CDR1 reads KGHSH; CDR2 reads LQKENI.

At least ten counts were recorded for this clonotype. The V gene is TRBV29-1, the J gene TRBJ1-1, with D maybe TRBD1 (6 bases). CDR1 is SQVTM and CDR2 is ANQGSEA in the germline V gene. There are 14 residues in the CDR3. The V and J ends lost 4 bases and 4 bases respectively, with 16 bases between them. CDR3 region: CSVVAGADFTEAFF. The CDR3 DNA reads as TGCAGCGTTGTGGCAGGGGCAGATTTCACTGAAGCTTTCTTT.

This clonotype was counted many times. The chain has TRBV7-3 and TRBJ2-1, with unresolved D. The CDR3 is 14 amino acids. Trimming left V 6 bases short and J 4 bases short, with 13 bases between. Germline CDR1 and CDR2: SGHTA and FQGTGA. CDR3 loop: CASSSPGPYNEQFF. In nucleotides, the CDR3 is TGTGCCAGCAGTTCCCCTGGGCCTTACAATGAGCAGTTCTTC.

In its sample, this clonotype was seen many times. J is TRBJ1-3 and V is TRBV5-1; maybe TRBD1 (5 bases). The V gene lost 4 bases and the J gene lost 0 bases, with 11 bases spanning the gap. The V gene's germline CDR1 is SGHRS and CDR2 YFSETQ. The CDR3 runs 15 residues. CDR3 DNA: TGCGCCAGCAGCGGGGGACTGCCCTCTGGAAACACCATATATTTT. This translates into CASSGGLPSGNTIYF.

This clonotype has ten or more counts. The CDR3 DNA follows: TGCGCCAGCAGCTCTGGACCGGGAATAAACAATGAGCAGTTCTTC. Amino acid sequence: CASSSGPGINNEQFF. J is TRBJ2-1 and V is TRBV5-1; D may be TRBD2 (5 bases). Germline CDR1 is SGHRS and CDR2 is YFSETQ. Trimming removed 3 bases from V and 5 bases from J, with 15 bases in between. CDR3 length equals 15 residues.

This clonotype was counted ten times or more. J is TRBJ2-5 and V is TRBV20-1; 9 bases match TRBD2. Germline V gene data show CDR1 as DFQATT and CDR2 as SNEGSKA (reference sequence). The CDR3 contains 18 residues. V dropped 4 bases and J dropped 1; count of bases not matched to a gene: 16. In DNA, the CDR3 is TGCAGTGCTATAAATCCCCGCCCCAGCGGGAGGATCCAAGAGACCCAGTACTTC. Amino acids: CSAINPRPSGRIQETQYF.

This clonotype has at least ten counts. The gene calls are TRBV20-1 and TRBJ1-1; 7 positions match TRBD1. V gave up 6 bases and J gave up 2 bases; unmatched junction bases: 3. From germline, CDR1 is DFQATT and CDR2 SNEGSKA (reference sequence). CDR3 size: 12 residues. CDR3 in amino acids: CSARDRNTEAFF. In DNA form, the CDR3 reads TGCAGTGCCCGGGACAGAAACACTGAAGCTTTCTTT.

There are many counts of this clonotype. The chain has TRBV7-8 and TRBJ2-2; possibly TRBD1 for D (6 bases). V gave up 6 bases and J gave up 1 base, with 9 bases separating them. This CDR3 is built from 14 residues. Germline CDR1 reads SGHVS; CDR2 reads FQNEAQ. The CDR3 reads CASRDSLNTGELFF. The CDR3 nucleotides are TGTGCCAGCAGGGACAGCCTGAACACCGGGGAGCTGTTTTTT.

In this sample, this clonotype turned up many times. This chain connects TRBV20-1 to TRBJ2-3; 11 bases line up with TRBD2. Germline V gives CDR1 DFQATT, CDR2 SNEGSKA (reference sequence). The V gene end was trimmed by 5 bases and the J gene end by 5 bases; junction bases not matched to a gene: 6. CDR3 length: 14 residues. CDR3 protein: CSARSSGGQDTQYF. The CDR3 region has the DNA TGCAGTGCTCGATCTAGCGGGGGGCAAGATACGCAGTATTTT.

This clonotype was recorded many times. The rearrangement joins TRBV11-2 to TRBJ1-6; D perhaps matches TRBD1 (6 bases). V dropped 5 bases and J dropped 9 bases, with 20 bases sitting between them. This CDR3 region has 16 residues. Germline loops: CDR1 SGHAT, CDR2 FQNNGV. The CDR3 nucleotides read TGTGCCAGCAGCCCGACGGGGGCGCCTATCGGTTCACCCCTCCACTTT. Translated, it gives CASSPTGAPIGSPLHF. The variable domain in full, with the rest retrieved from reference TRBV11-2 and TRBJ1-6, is EAGVAQSPRYKIIEKRQSVAFWCNPISGHATLYWYQQILGQGPKLLIQFQNNGVVDDSQLPKDRFSAERLKGVDSTLKIQPAKLEDSAVYLCASSPTGAPIGSPLHFGNGTRLTVT.

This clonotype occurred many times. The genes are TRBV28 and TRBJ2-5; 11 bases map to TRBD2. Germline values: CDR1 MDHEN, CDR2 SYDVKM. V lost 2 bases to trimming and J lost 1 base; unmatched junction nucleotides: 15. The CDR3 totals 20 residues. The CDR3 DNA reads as TGTGCCAGCAGTTTAGGCCCCCCTCGTACCGGGACTAGCGGCCAAGAGACCCAGTACTTC. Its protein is CASSLGPPRTGTSGQETQYF.

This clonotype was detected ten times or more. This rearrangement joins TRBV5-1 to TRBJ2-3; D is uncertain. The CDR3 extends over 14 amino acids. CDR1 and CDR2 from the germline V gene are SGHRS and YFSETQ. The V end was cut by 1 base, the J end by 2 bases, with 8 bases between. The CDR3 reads CASSLTAATDTQYF. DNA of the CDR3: TGCGCCAGCAGCTTGACGGCAGCCACAGATACGCAGTATTTT.

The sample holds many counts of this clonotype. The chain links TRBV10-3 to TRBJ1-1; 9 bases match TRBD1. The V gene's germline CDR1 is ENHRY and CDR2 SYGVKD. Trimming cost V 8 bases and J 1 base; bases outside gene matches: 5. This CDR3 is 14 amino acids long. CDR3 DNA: TGTGCCATCCAACAGGGGGCAGGGAACACTGAAGCTTTCTTT. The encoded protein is CAIQQGAGNTEAFF.

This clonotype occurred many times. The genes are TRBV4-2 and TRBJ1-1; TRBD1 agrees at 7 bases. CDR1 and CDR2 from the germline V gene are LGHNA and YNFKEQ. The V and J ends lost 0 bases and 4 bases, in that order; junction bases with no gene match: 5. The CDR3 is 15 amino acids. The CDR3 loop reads CASSQDMTGTTEAFF. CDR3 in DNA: TGTGCCAGCAGCCAAGATATGACAGGGACCACTGAAGCTTTCTTT.

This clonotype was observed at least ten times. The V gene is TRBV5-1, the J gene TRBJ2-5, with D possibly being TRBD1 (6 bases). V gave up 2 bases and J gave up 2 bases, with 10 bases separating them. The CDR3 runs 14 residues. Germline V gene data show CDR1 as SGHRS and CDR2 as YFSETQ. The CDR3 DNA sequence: TGCGCCAGCAGCTTTGGGGGACATCAAGAGACCCAGTACTTC. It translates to CASSFGGHQETQYF.